The rows below give T cell receptor beta chains drawn from one sample of a study of T-cell reconstitution after alpha-beta-depleted transplantation in children. TCRdb redid the calling of the PCR reads with MiXCR, one entry per CDR3 protein. This table has around 700,000 distinct CDR3 sequences, over 10% appearing once. The sequencing here drew on PBMCs, taken before TCRalphabeta/CD19-depleted stem cell transplant. The source of these receptors is a girl between 2 and 10 years old with congenital amegakaryocytic thrombocytopenia, due to receive a stem cell transplant. Each CDR3 is given with its conserved first and last residue. D genes are given only for firm matches. The size of a clone is reported for some rows only, either as once, few or many, or as a class for expanded clones.

TRBD2	TRBJ2-1	NA	TRBV19	TGTGCGCGATATTTGCGGGAGGGCTCCTACAATGAGCAGTTCTTC	CARYLREGSYNEQFF
TRBD1	TRBJ2-1	few	TRBV5-1	TGCGCCAGCAGCCCCCGACAGGGAACTTATACCAATGAGCAGTTCTTC	CASSPRQGTYTNEQFF
NA	TRBJ1-1	NA	TRBV18	TGTGCCAGCTCACCAGGGCCAGCCTTGAAAACTTTCTTT	CASSPGPALKTFF
TRBD1	TRBJ2-2	NA	TRBV28	TGTGCCAGCAGTAACCCGACAGGGGGCCCGAACACCGGGGAGCTGTTTTTT	CASSNPTGGPNTGELFF
TRBD1	TRBJ2-1	many	TRBV7-8	TGTGCCAGCAGCAGGCGGGACAGGGGTAAGTTCTTC	CASSRRDRGKFF
TRBD2	TRBJ2-3	many	TRBV5-1	TGCGCCAGCAGCTTCCCCGAAGACGCGGGAGGCACGGATACGCAGTATTTT	CASSFPEDAGGTDTQYF
TRBD1	TRBJ1-2	few	TRBV12-3/TRBV12-4	TGTGCCAGCAGTTACCTACTCCGGGACAGCTATGGCTACACCTTC	CASSYLLRDSYGYTF
NA	TRBJ1-1	many	TRBV20-1	TGCAGTGCCCACGGGAACACTGAAGCTTTCTTT	CSAHGNTEAFF
NA	TRBJ2-3	few	TRBV27	TGTGCCAGCAGTGACAGGGAGGCGGATACGCAGTATTTT	CASSDREADTQYF
TRBD1	TRBJ2-5	few	TRBV7-9	TGTGCCAGCAGCCTCATTGGGACAGGCGAAGAGACCCAGTACTTC	CASSLIGTGEETQYF
TRBD1	TRBJ2-1	few	TRBV5-5	TGTGCCAGCAGCTTGGTCGGGACAGACTACAATGAGCAGTTCTTC	CASSLVGTDYNEQFF
NA	TRBJ2-2	NA	TRBV20-1	TGCAGCTTCCGGGGCCAGGCTCCGCGCTCGAACACCGGGGAGCTGTTTTTT	CSFRGQAPRSNTGELFF
NA	TRBJ1-3	NA	TRBV6-2/TRBV6-3	TGTGCCAGCAGTCAGGGGTGGGGACATAGCTCTGGAAACACCATATATTTT	CASSQGWGHSSGNTIYF
NA	TRBJ2-1	many	TRBV20-1	TGCAGTGCTAGAGATCCGGAAGTTTATGGCCCGGCAAACAATGAGCAGTTCTTC	CSARDPEVYGPANNEQFF
NA	TRBJ2-6	NA	TRBV7-7	TGTGCCAGCAGCTTATTACAAGGTTCCACTGGGGCCAACGTCCTGACTTTC	CASSLLQGSTGANVLTF
NA	TRBJ2-3	few	TRBV20-1	TGCAGTGTCTATTCCCCACAGGGAAGTGGCACAGATACGCAGTATTTT	CSVYSPQGSGTDTQYF
NA	TRBJ1-3	NA	TRBV4-1	TGCGCCAGCAGCCAAGCTCGGTACTCTGGAAACACCATATATTTT	CASSQARYSGNTIYF
NA	TRBJ2-1	few	TRBV12-3/TRBV12-4	TGTGCCAGCAGTTTCGATTATGAGCAGTTCTTC	CASSFDYEQFF
NA	TRBJ2-2	many	TRBV29-1	TGCAGCGTTTATACCGGGGAGCTGTTTTTT	CSVYTGELFF
TRBD1	TRBJ2-2	many	TRBV11-2	TGTGCCAGCAGCCAACTCCAGACAGGGGCTGAGGAGCTGTTTTTT	CASSQLQTGAEELFF
TRBD2	TRBJ2-7	NA	TRBV5-1	TGCGCCAGCAGCCAGAGGACTAGCGGATACTACGAGCAGTACTTC	CASSQRTSGYYEQYF
TRBD1	TRBJ1-2	many	TRBV29-1	TGCAGCGTTGAAGAGCCGGGACAGGGATATGGCTACACCTTC	CSVEEPGQGYGYTF
NA	TRBJ2-6	many	TRBV10-3	TGTGCCATCAGTACAGGCCTACCTGGGGCCAACGTCCTGACTTTC	CAISTGLPGANVLTF
TRBD2	TRBJ2-4	many	TRBV5-1	TGCGCCAGCAGCTCGACTAGCGGGAGTGAGGTTTACATTCAGTACTTC	CASSSTSGSEVYIQYF
TRBD2	TRBJ2-1	NA	TRBV19	TGTGCCAGCTTAGCCACTAGCGGGAGTTTCAATGAGCAGTTCTTC	CASLATSGSFNEQFF
NA	TRBJ2-7	NA	TRBV5-5	TGTGCCAGCAGCCCCACTGGCGGCGGATCGTGGCTTAGTGAGCAGTACTTC	CASSPTGGGSWLSEQYF
NA	TRBJ1-3	NA	TRBV10-3	TGTGTCATCAGTGGAACCGGGGGAGCCGGTGGAAACACCATATATTTT	CVISGTGGAGGNTIYF
NA	TRBJ2-5	NA	TRBV28	TGTGCCAGCAGGACCAGGAAACCGGGGGAAGAGACCCAGTACTTC	CASRTRKPGEETQYF
TRBD1	TRBJ2-2	many	TRBV7-7	TGTGCCAGCAGCTTGTCACAGGGGGCCTACACCGGGGAGCTGTTTTTT	CASSLSQGAYTGELFF
TRBD2	TRBJ2-7	many	TRBV5-1	TGCGCCAGCAGCTTGGCCTGGGGACTAGCCTCCTACGAGCAGTACTTC	CASSLAWGLASYEQYF
NA	TRBJ2-1	few	TRBV6-5	TGTGCCAGCAGTTACCCCCAAAGGACTGGGAATGAGCAGTTCTTC	CASSYPQRTGNEQFF
NA	TRBJ2-2	many	TRBV29-1	TGCAGCGTCACCCCTAATCCGAACACCGGGGAGCTGTTTTTT	CSVTPNPNTGELFF
NA	TRBJ2-7	many	TRBV29-1	TGCAGCGTAATTGTGAGGGGCGGGAATCCCTACGAGCAGTACTTC	CSVIVRGGNPYEQYF
TRBD1	TRBJ2-2	many	TRBV10-3	TGTGCCATCGGGGCAGGGGGCGTTTCGGGCACCGGGGAGCTGTTTTTT	CAIGAGGVSGTGELFF
TRBD2	TRBJ2-1	many	TRBV5-1	TGCGCCAGCAGCTGGGGGACTAGTAATATTATTGGGCAGTTCTTC	CASSWGTSNIIGQFF
TRBD1	TRBJ2-1	many	TRBV27	TGTGCCAGCAGCACCCCCCGCCTTGGACAGGGGGCTTTGAATGAGCAGTTCTTC	CASSTPRLGQGALNEQFF
TRBD2	TRBJ2-5	few	TRBV7-8	TGTGCCAGCAGACAGATAGCGGGAGGTTGGGAGACCCAGTACTTC	CASRQIAGGWETQYF
NA	TRBJ1-6	few	TRBV7-9	TGTGCCAGCAGCCCGTTAGAAACCCTCCACTTT	CASSPLETLHF
NA	TRBJ2-7	few	TRBV7-9	TGTGCCAGCAGCTCTTCGACCGAGCAGTACTTC	CASSSSTEQYF
TRBD1	TRBJ2-4	many	TRBV5-5	TGTGCCAGCACCCGGCAGGGGGTGACAGGGTCAAACATTCAGTACTTC	CASTRQGVTGSNIQYF
NA	TRBJ1-5	many	TRBV21-1	TGTGCCAGCAGCAAGGACAGCAAAAGTAGGAATAGCAATCAGCCCCAGCATTTT	CASSKDSKSRNSNQPQHF
NA	TRBJ2-3	few	TRBV12-3/TRBV12-4	TGTGCCAGCGGATTATATTATACGCAGTATTTT	CASGLYYTQYF
NA	TRBJ2-7	many	TRBV7-3	TGTGCCAGCAGCTTATACGGGAGTTACGAGCAGTACTTC	CASSLYGSYEQYF
NA	TRBJ1-2	many	TRBV12-3/TRBV12-4	TGTGCCAGCAGCCGGGGGTATGGCTACACCTTC	CASSRGYGYTF
TRBD2	TRBJ2-3	many	TRBV5-1	TGCGCCAGCAGCTTGAAAGCGGGAGGAGGCACAGATACGCAGTATTTT	CASSLKAGGGTDTQYF
NA	TRBJ2-3	many	TRBV10-3	TGTGCCATCAGAAGTGAGCTCGGGTACACAGATACGCAGTATTTT	CAIRSELGYTDTQYF
TRBD1	TRBJ1-1	many	TRBV20-1	TGCAGTGCTAGAGATTCTAGGGGGCAGGGTCGGTTCACTGAAGCTTTCTTT	CSARDSRGQGRFTEAFF
NA	TRBJ2-7	NA	TRBV3-1	TGTGCCAGCAGCACCCGGGACTCCAGCTCCTACGAGCAGTACTTC	CASSTRDSSSYEQYF
NA	TRBJ1-2	many	TRBV12-3/TRBV12-4	TGTGCCAGCAGTTTAGGGGGGCGCTATGGCTACACCTTC	CASSLGGRYGYTF
NA	TRBJ2-5	NA	TRBV4-1	TGCGCCAGCAGCCAAGATAGCCCCGCCAACCGGGAGACCCAGTACTTC	CASSQDSPANRETQYF
NA	TRBJ2-1	many	TRBV20-1	TGCAGTGCTAACGGTCCCGAGCGGTCGGTCTACAATGAGCAGTTCTTC	CSANGPERSVYNEQFF
NA	TRBJ2-2	few	TRBV25-1	TGTGCCAGCAGTGGGGAGTGGGGGGAGAACACCGGGGAGCTGTTTTTT	CASSGEWGENTGELFF
NA	TRBJ2-5	few	TRBV5-1	TGCGCCAGCAGCTTGGAGGTAGCGGTGGAAGAGACCCAGTACTTC	CASSLEVAVEETQYF
TRBD1	TRBJ2-2	NA	TRBV11-2	TGTGCCAGCAGCTTGGGACAGGGCAACGGGGAGCTGTTTTTT	CASSLGQGNGELFF
NA	TRBJ1-4	many	TRBV11-2	TGTGCCAGCAGCTTAGTAGTTTCCACTAATGAAAAACTGTTTTTT	CASSLVVSTNEKLFF
NA	TRBJ1-2	many	TRBV18	TGTGCCAGCTCACCACCGTCCGTTTCCTATGGCTACACCTTC	CASSPPSVSYGYTF
NA	TRBJ2-1	many	TRBV20-1	TGCAGTGCTTATGATACTAGAAGCCCCTACAATGAGCAGTTCTTC	CSAYDTRSPYNEQFF
TRBD2	TRBJ2-7	NA	TRBV28	TGTACCAACACGGATACCGGGCTAGCGGGAGTTTACGAGCAGTACTTC	CTNTDTGLAGVYEQYF
NA	TRBJ2-2	few	TRBV15	TGTGCCACCAGCAGAGGAGTAGGGGAGCTGTTTTTT	CATSRGVGELFF